This is a list of T cell receptor beta chains from one sample in a study of T cell responses to AZD1222 COVID-19 vaccine. Assay used: immunoSEQ multiplex PCR; TCRdb lists only in-frame clones, some missing. The profile shows approximately 100,000 clones, 70% to 90% of them singletons. The sequenced sample was peripheral blood, obtained on day 0 of AZD1222 vaccination. All receptors derive from an adult in good health. Each CDR3 is given with its conserved first and last residue. Each record gives: J gene, D gene, V gene, clone size, CDR3 protein, CDR3 DNA. The D gene is left open where the match is weak. Rows give clone size only sometimes, using once, few, many, or a class for an expanded clone.

TRBJ2-1 | - | TRBV13 | - | CASSLSQLINEQFF | TGTGCCAGCAGCTTATCACAACTAATCAATGAGCAGTTCTTC
TRBJ1-1 | - | TRBV11-1 | - | CASSFLMNTEAFF | TGTGCCAGCAGCTTTCTTATGAACACTGAAGCTTTCTTT
TRBJ2-7 | - | TRBV13 | once | CASSSGGPSSYEQYF | TGTGCCAGCTCCTCGGGGGGCCCGAGCTCCTACGAGCAGTACTTC
TRBJ2-4 | - | TRBV7-2 | - | CASSLLPTIQYF | TGTGCCAGCAGCTTATTACCGACCATTCAGTACTTC
TRBJ2-7 | - | TRBV12-3/TRBV12-4 | - | CASSRYSYEQYF | TGTGCCAGCAGTCGGTACTCCTACGAGCAGTACTTC
TRBJ1-5 | - | TRBV14 | - | CASPPGRGENQPQHF | TGTGCCAGCCCGCCAGGTAGAGGGGAAAATCAGCCCCAGCATTTT
TRBJ1-4 | TRBD1 | TRBV6-5 | few | CASRSRTGLNEKLFF | TGTGCCAGCAGATCCCGGACAGGCCTAAATGAAAAACTGTTTTTT
TRBJ2-2 | - | TRBV7-3 | - | CASSLTSDTGELFF | TGTGCCAGCAGCTTAACGTCGGATACCGGGGAGCTGTTTTTT
TRBJ2-1 | - | TRBV18 | - | CASSPRPSDEQFF | TGTGCCAGCTCACCAAGGCCTAGCGATGAGCAGTTCTTC
TRBJ2-7 | - | TRBV12-3/TRBV12-4 | - | CASSFWSTYEQYF | TGTGCCAGCAGTTTTTGGTCCACCTACGAGCAGTACTTC
TRBJ1-6 | TRBD1 | TRBV19 | - | CASWDRSSYNSPLHF | TGTGCCAGTTGGGACAGGAGCTCCTATAATTCACCCCTCCACTTT
TRBJ1-1 | - | TRBV3-1/TRBV3-2 | - | CASSQGPAVTEAFF | TGTGCCAGCAGCCAAGGTCCCGCAGTCACTGAAGCTTTCTTT
TRBJ1-1 | - | TRBV20-1 | - | CSADRNTEAFF | TGCAGTGCCGACAGAAACACTGAAGCTTTCTTT
TRBJ1-5 | - | TRBV5-4 | - | CASSLDGNSNQPQHF | TGTGCCAGCAGCTTGGACGGTAATAGCAATCAGCCCCAGCATTTT
TRBJ1-2 | - | TRBV18 | few | CASSPLSNDGYTF | TGTGCCAGCTCACCACTCTCAAATGATGGCTACACCTTC
TRBJ1-1 | - | TRBV7-3 | - | CASGRDISTEAFF | TGTGCCAGCGGGAGGGATATCTCCACTGAAGCTTTCTTT
TRBJ2-4 | - | TRBV4-2 | - | CASSQDSAPLNIQYF | TGTGCCAGCAGCCAAGATTCGGCCCCCCTAAACATTCAGTACTTC
TRBJ2-3 | - | TRBV2 | - | CASSGTHEGASTDTQYF | TGTGCCAGCAGTGGGACCCATGAGGGAGCTAGCACAGATACGCAGTATTTT
TRBJ2-2 | - | TRBV7-3 | - | CASSLRRGTGELFF | TGTGCCAGCAGCTTAAGGCGCGGGACCGGGGAGCTGTTTTTT
TRBJ1-2 | - | TRBV6-5 | - | CASSSGVGYTF | TGTGCCAGCAGCAGCGGGGTAGGCTACACCTTC
TRBJ1-2 | TRBD1 | TRBV4-2 | - | CASSLATGRDYGYTF | TGTGCCAGCAGCCTCGCGACAGGGCGCGACTATGGCTACACCTTC
TRBJ1-4 | - | TRBV5-1 | - | CASSWGAGEKLFF | TGCGCCAGCAGCTGGGGGGCGGGCGAAAAACTGTTTTTT
TRBJ1-3 | - | TRBV19 | - | CASSIVAGAGNTIYF | TGTGCCAGTAGTATAGTGGCAGGGGCTGGAAACACCATATATTTT
TRBJ2-1 | TRBD2 | TRBV6-5 | - | CASSPGASGGAGQFF | TGTGCCAGCAGCCCCGGGGCCAGCGGGGGGGCGGGGCAGTTCTTC
TRBJ2-1 | - | TRBV7-3 | - | CASSSSNNEQFF | TGTGCCAGCAGCTCCTCGAACAATGAGCAGTTCTTC
TRBJ2-1 | TRBD2 | TRBV24-1 | - | CATSDGPGTSGRRNEQFF | TGTGCCACCAGTGATGGACCGGGGACTAGCGGGAGGCGGAATGAGCAGTTCTTC
TRBJ2-1 | TRBD2 | TRBV25-1 | - | CASRPGTSGIQFF | TGTGCCAGCAGACCCGGGACTAGCGGGATACAGTTCTTC
TRBJ2-1 | TRBD2 | TRBV9 | - | CASSVDAPLSGRRNEQFF | TGTGCCAGCAGCGTAGACGCCCCCCTTAGCGGGAGAAGGAATGAGCAGTTCTTC
TRBJ1-6 | - | TRBV7-3 | few | CASSVDSSYNSPLHF | TGTGCCAGCAGTGTTGACAGCTCCTATAATTCACCCCTCCACTTT
TRBJ2-1 | TRBD2 | TRBV2 | - | CASRTQGGAYNEQFF | TGTGCCAGCAGGACCCAGGGAGGGGCCTACAATGAGCAGTTCTTC
TRBJ1-6 | - | TRBV9 | - | CASSVTGMDSPLHF | TGTGCCAGCAGCGTAACAGGGATGGATTCACCCCTCCACTTT
TRBJ1-1 | - | TRBV7-9 | few | CASSSDYTEAFF | TGTGCCAGCAGCTCCGACTACACTGAAGCTTTCTTT
TRBJ2-3 | TRBD1 | TRBV29-1 | - | CTTSFGTGVTDTQYF | TGCACCACGTCCTTCGGGACAGGGGTAACAGATACGCAGTATTTT
TRBJ1-2 | - | TRBV11-2 | - | CASSLEGSVGGSYGYTF | TGTGCCAGCAGCTTAGAGGGGTCGGTGGGAGGGTCCTATGGCTACACCTTC
TRBJ1-6 | - | TRBV5-4 | few | CASTSSPGGSPLHF | TGTGCCAGCACCTCATCCCCTGGAGGTTCACCCCTCCACTTT
TRBJ2-3 | TRBD1 | TRBV5-1 | - | CASGDRSTDTQYF | TGCGCCAGCGGGGACAGGAGCACAGATACGCAGTATTTT